These 13 T cell receptor beta chains were sequenced from one sample in a study of human T cells and chemical hapten exposure. This sample's time point: pre-sensitization, week 0. Specified treatment: therapeutic diphenylcyclopropenone sensitization with weekly scalp DPC. One entry per CDR3 protein, called by TCRdb with MiXCR from the RACE reads. The sample lists about 98,000 distinct CDR3 sequences, 9.5% to 14% occurring once. This sample comprised whole blood, obtained in connection with sensitization to the hapten diphenylcyclopropenone (DPC). All receptors derive from a woman aged 60-75 years with alopecia areata. Some clones in this sample may be carry-over from other donors' samples.

This clonotype was seen ten or more times. This chain links TRBV3-1 with TRBJ1-4, with 8 positions matching TRBD1. CDR1 and CDR2 (germline): LGHDT, YNNKEL (reference sequence). This CDR3 is built from 17 residues. Trimming took 3 bases from V and 7 from J; bases not matched to a gene: 13. CDR3 bases: TGTGCCAGCAGCCACCCGACAGGGGCAGTCGCGCGTGAAAAACTGTTTTTT. This sequence encodes CASSHPTGAVAREKLFF.

Many counts were recorded for this clonotype. J is TRBJ2-1 and V is TRBV29-1; 9 nucleotides align to TRBD1. Germline CDR1 and CDR2: SQVTM and ANQGSEA. J was trimmed by 2 bases and V by 1 base; bases with no gene match: 6. The CDR3 covers 16 residues. In nucleotides, the CDR3 is TGCAGCGTTGAAGCTCCGGACAGGGGCCCCTACAATGAGCAGTTCTTC. Its protein is CSVEAPDRGPYNEQFF.

This clonotype was observed a handful of times. CDR3 loop: CAWSLSDTQYF. In DNA, the CDR3 is TGTGCCTGGAGTCTATCGGATACGCAGTATTTT. The rearrangement links TRBV30 to TRBJ2-3, with no clear D. Trimming left V 2 bases short and J 6 bases short, with 6 bases between. The CDR3 covers 11 residues. CDR1 is GTSNPN, CDR2 SVGIG, per germline (reference sequence).

This clonotype was counted many times. The V gene is TRBV7-6, the J gene TRBJ2-5; D gene unclear. Looked up from germline, CDR1 is SGHVS and CDR2 is FNYEAQ. Trimming left V 5 bases short and J 0 bases short, with 4 bases between. The CDR3 extends over 12 amino acids. CDR3 amino acids: CASSKYQETQYF. In DNA, the CDR3 is TGTGCCAGCAGCAAATACCAAGAGACCCAGTACTTC.

Ten or more counts support this clonotype. The rearrangement joins TRBV6-6 to TRBJ2-3; the D gene is possibly TRBD2 (5 bases). Germline CDR1 and CDR2: MNHNY and SVGAGI (reference sequence). CDR3 size: 15 residues. V lost 3 bases, J lost 2 bases, and 12 bases lay in between. Here the CDR3 reads CASSYSGVLTDTQYF. As DNA, the CDR3 is TGTGCCAGCAGTTATTCCGGGGTCCTCACAGATACGCAGTATTTT.

The J gene is TRBJ2-3, the V gene TRBV11-2, with TRBD1 matching 9 bases. Germline CDR1 is SGHAT and CDR2 is FQNNGV. This CDR3 spans 15 amino acids. V lost 6 bases to trimming and J lost 5 bases; unmatched junction nucleotides: 9. The CDR3 sequence is CASRRPGQGKDTQYF. The DNA of the CDR3 is TGTGCCAGCAGGCGACCGGGACAGGGAAAAGATACGCAGTATTTT.

This clonotype has only a few counts. The chain employs TRBV5-1 and TRBJ1-1; D uncertain. The V gene lost 4 bases and the J gene lost 11 bases, with 18 bases spanning the gap. This CDR3 comprises 13 residues. Germline V gene sequence: CDR1 SGHRS, CDR2 YFSETQ. In DNA, the CDR3 is TGCGCCAGCAGCACTGAGAATGGCATGGACGCTTTCTTT. Its protein product is CASSTENGMDAFF.

This sequence joins TRBV20-1 and TRBJ2-7; no firm D call. CDR1 and CDR2 from the germline V gene are DFQATT and SNEGSKA (reference sequence). Trimming took off 6 bases at V and 0 bases at J, with 9 bases between the two ends. This CDR3 is built from 12 residues. The CDR3 here is CSATPSSYEQYF. The DNA for the CDR3 is TGCAGTGCAACCCCCAGCTCCTACGAGCAGTACTTC.

This clonotype was observed a handful of times. The chain employs TRBV20-1 and TRBJ1-2, with D maybe TRBD1 (5 bases). The germline CDR1 and CDR2 sequences are DFQATT and SNEGSKA (reference sequence). The CDR3 runs 15 residues. Deletions cut 0 bases from V and 8 bases from J, with 19 bases between. CDR3 in amino acids: CSARDPGRGRGGYTF. The CDR3 DNA is TGCAGTGCTAGAGATCCGGGGCGCGGAAGGGGCGGCTACACCTTC.

This clonotype occurred many times. The chain is built from TRBV28 and TRBJ2-3, with D possibly being TRBD2 (6 bases). Germline lookup yields CDR1 MDHEN and CDR2 SYDVKM. Deletions cut 3 bases from V and 2 bases from J, with 9 bases between. There are 14 residues in the CDR3. The CDR3 loop reads CASSFSGVTDTQYF. In DNA form, the CDR3 reads TGTGCCAGCAGTTTTTCGGGGGTCACAGATACGCAGTATTTT.

This clonotype was seen many times. The chain employs TRBV30 and TRBJ1-1; D uncertain. The CDR3 runs to 11 residues. Trimming stripped 5 bases from V and 0 bases from J, with 4 bases between. CDR1 is GTSNPN, CDR2 SVGIG, per germline (reference sequence). The CDR3 loop is CAWGLNTEAFF. The CDR3, as DNA: TGTGCCTGGGGGTTGAACACTGAAGCTTTCTTT.

The genes are TRBV20-1 and TRBJ2-3; 8 bases agree with TRBD2. V dropped 6 bases and J dropped 0; count of bases not matched to a gene: 8. In germline, CDR1 is DFQATT, CDR2 SNEGSKA (reference sequence). The CDR3 has 15 residues. CDR3 DNA: TGCAGTGCCGCTAAACTAGCGGCTAGCACAGATACGCAGTATTTT. It yields the protein CSAAKLAASTDTQYF.

In its sample, this clonotype was seen many times. The V gene is TRBV7-6, the J gene TRBJ1-4; the D is unclear. In germline, CDR1 is SGHVS, CDR2 FNYEAQ. The V end was cut by 5 bases, the J end by 8 bases, with 21 bases between. CDR3 size: 16 residues. CDR3 region: CASSRGVLFNREKLFF. The CDR3 coding sequence is TGTGCCAGCAGCCGTGGAGTCCTGTTCAATAGGGAAAAACTGTTTTTT.